These T cell receptor beta chains were read from a single sample in a study of Ad26.COV2.S vaccination and SARS-CoV-2 variants. TCRdb keeps only in-frame clones here, not all; method: immunoSEQ multiplex PCR. The table records some 390,000 clones, 70% to 90% of them present only once. The source material was peripheral blood, sampled in a trial of Ad26.COV2.S vaccine versus placebo. The receptors derive from a person between 18 and 65 years old who received the Ad26.COV2.S COVID-19 vaccine or a placebo. CDR3s include the opening cysteine and the closing phenylalanine or tryptophan. The order of the fields is clone size, J gene, D gene, V gene, CDR3 DNA, CDR3 protein. The D gene is left open where the match is weak. Size is stated for part of the rows, as once, few or many counts, or as a class when the clone is expanded.

clone size: -; J gene: TRBJ2-1; D gene: -; V gene: TRBV5-1; CDR3 DNA: TGCGCCAGCAGCTTCTACGGGGACAATGAGCAGTTCTTC; CDR3 protein: CASSFYGDNEQFF
clone size: -; J gene: TRBJ1-1; D gene: TRBD1; V gene: TRBV19; CDR3 DNA: TGTGCCAGTAGGGGACAGGCGACGACGATCGCTGAAGCTTTCTTT; CDR3 protein: CASRGQATTIAEAFF
clone size: -; J gene: TRBJ2-5; D gene: -; V gene: TRBV5-4; CDR3 DNA: TGTGCCAGCAGCTCCAAGGACGGACAAGAGACCCAGTACTTC; CDR3 protein: CASSSKDGQETQYF
clone size: -; J gene: TRBJ1-2; D gene: TRBD1; V gene: TRBV4-1; CDR3 DNA: TGCGCCAGCAGCCAAAACAGGGGGGCACGGTCTGACTATGGCTACACCTTC; CDR3 protein: CASSQNRGARSDYGYTF
clone size: -; J gene: TRBJ2-1; D gene: TRBD2; V gene: TRBV29-1; CDR3 DNA: TGCAGCGTTGAAGATTCCGCTAGCGGGGGGCCCAATGAGCAGTTCTTC; CDR3 protein: CSVEDSASGGPNEQFF
clone size: -; J gene: TRBJ1-1; D gene: TRBD1; V gene: TRBV5-6; CDR3 DNA: TGTGCCAGCAGCTCCGGGACAGGCCCCAGGCTTACTGAAGCTTTCTTT; CDR3 protein: CASSSGTGPRLTEAFF
clone size: -; J gene: TRBJ2-1; D gene: TRBD1; V gene: TRBV5-5; CDR3 DNA: TGTGCCAGCAGCTTTCAGGGGGCTGAGCAGTTCTTC; CDR3 protein: CASSFQGAEQFF
clone size: -; J gene: TRBJ1-6; D gene: -; V gene: TRBV5-1; CDR3 DNA: TGCGCCAGCAGCTTGGCAGGGTTTTCACCCCTCCACTTT; CDR3 protein: CASSLAGFSPLHF
clone size: -; J gene: TRBJ2-1; D gene: -; V gene: TRBV2; CDR3 DNA: TGTGCCAGCAGTTCCTACAATGAGCAGTTCTTC; CDR3 protein: CASSSYNEQFF
clone size: -; J gene: TRBJ2-7; D gene: -; V gene: TRBV9; CDR3 DNA: TGTGCCAGCAGCCCAGATAGGGTGAGGGGCCGGGAGCAGTACTTC; CDR3 protein: CASSPDRVRGREQYF
clone size: -; J gene: TRBJ1-1; D gene: -; V gene: TRBV5-4; CDR3 DNA: TGTGCCAGCAGCATAGGCTCCTCGAACACTGAAGCTTTCTTT; CDR3 protein: CASSIGSSNTEAFF
clone size: few; J gene: TRBJ1-2; D gene: -; V gene: TRBV6-5; CDR3 DNA: TGTGCCAGCAGTCCCAGGGAGGTTGATGGCTACACCTTC; CDR3 protein: CASSPREVDGYTF
clone size: -; J gene: TRBJ1-4; D gene: TRBD1; V gene: TRBV6-5; CDR3 DNA: TGTGCCAGCAGTACGACAGGGCACGAAAAACTGTTTTTT; CDR3 protein: CASSTTGHEKLFF
clone size: -; J gene: TRBJ1-4; D gene: -; V gene: TRBV4-3; CDR3 DNA: TGCGCCAGCAGCTCCCACCGAACAAATGAAAAACTGTTTTTT; CDR3 protein: CASSSHRTNEKLFF
clone size: -; J gene: TRBJ1-2; D gene: -; V gene: TRBV3-1/TRBV3-2; CDR3 DNA: TGTGCCAGCAGCCAAGGGGTTAACTATGGCTACACCTTC; CDR3 protein: CASSQGVNYGYTF
clone size: -; J gene: TRBJ1-2; D gene: TRBD1; V gene: TRBV6-6; CDR3 DNA: TGTGCCAGCAGTTACTCGCGCCCAGGGGGCATCTATGGCTACACCTTC; CDR3 protein: CASSYSRPGGIYGYTF
clone size: few; J gene: TRBJ1-1; D gene: -; V gene: TRBV14; CDR3 DNA: TGTGCCAGCAGCCGCGACTGGAACACTGAAGCTTTCTTT; CDR3 protein: CASSRDWNTEAFF